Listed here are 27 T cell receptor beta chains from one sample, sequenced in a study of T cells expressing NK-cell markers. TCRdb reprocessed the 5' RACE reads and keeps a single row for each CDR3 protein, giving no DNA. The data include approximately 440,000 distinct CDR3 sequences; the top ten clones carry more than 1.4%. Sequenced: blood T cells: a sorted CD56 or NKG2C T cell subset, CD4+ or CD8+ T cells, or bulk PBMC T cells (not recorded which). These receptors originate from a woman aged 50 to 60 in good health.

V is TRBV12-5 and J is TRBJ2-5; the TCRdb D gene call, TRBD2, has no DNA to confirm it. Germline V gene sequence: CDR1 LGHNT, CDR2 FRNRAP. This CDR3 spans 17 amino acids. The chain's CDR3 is CASGLVTLGLAGETQYF. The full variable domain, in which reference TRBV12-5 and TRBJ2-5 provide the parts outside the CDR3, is DARVTQTPRHKVTEMGQEVTMRCQPILGHNTVFWYRQTMMQGLELLAYFRNRAPLDDSGMPKDRFSAEMPDATLATLKIQPSEPRDSAVYFCASGLVTLGLAGETQYFGPGTRLLVL.

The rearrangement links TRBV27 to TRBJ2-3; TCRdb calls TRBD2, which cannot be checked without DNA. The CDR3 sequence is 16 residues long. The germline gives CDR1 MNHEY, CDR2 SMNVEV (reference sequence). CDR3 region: CASSWWASGSTDTQYF.

CDR3 sequence: CASIISGNTIYF. This chain connects TRBV9 to TRBJ1-3. CDR3 length: 12 amino acids. Germline V CDR1 and CDR2: SGDLS, YYNGEE.

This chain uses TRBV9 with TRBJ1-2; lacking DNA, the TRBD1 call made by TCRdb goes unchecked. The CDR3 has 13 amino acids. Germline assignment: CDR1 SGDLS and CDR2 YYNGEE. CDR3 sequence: CASSAEQGNGYTF.

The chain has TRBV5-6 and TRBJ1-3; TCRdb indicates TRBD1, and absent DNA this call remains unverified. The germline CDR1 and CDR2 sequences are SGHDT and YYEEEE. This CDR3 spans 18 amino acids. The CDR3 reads CASLTTRTGYLSGNTIYF. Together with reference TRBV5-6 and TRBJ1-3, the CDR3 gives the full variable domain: DAGVTQSPTHLIKTRGQQVTLRCSPKSGHDTVSWYQQALGQGPQFIFQYYEEEERQRGNFPDRFSGHQFPNYSSELNVNALLLGDSALYLCASLTTRTGYLSGNTIYFGEGSWLTVV.

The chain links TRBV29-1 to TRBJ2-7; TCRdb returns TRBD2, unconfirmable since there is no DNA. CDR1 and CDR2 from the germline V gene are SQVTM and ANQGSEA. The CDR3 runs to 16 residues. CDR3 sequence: CSATGTSGSPLGEQYF.

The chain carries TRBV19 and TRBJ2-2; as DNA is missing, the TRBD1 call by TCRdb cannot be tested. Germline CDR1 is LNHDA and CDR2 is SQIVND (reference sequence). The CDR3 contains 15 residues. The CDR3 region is CASSVDRSVDGELFF.

CDR3: CASRKTRNYGYTF. This chain links TRBV12-3 or TRBV12-4 with TRBJ1-2. The CDR3 length is 13 residues.

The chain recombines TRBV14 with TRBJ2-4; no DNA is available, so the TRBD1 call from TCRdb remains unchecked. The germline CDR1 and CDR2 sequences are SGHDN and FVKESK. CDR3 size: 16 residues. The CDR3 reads CASSQETPLAKNIQYF.

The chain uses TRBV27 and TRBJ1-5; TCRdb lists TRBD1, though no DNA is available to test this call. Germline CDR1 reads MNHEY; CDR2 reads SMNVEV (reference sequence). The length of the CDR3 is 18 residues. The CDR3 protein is CASSPHVGSGNSNQPQHF.

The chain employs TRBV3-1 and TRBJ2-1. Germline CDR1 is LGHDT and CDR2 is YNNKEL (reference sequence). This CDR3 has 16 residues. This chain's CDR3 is CASSQTIGSAHNEQFF.

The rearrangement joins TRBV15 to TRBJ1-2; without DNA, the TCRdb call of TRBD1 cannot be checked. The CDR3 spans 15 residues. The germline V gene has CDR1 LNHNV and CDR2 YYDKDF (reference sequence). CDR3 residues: CATSPQGSLSAGYTF.

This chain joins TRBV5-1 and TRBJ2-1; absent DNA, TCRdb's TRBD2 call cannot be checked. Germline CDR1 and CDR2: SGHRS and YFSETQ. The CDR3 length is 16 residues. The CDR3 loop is CASSPEGTSGRATQFF.

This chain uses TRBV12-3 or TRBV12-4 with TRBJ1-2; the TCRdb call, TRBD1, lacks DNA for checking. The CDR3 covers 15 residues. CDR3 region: CASSSGTGHNYGYTF.

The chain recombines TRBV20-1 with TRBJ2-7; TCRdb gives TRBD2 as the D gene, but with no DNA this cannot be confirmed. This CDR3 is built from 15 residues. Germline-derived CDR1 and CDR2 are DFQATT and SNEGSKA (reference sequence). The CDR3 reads CSARGPTGQREGQYF.

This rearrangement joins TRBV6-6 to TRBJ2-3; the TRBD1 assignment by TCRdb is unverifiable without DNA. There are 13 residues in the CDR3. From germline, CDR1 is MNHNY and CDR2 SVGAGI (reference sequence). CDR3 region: CARPGTSADTQYF.

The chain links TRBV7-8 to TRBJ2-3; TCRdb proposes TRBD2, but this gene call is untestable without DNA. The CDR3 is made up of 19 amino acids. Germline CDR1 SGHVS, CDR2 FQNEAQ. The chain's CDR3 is CASSSLPGLAGGPPSTQYF.

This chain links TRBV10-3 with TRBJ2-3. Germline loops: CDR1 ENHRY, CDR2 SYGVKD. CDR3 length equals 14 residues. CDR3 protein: CAISEGRGTDTQYF.

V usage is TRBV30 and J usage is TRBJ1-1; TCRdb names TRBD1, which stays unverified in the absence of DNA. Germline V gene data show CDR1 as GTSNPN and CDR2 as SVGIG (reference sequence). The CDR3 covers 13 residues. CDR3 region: CAWSVRGVAVAFF.

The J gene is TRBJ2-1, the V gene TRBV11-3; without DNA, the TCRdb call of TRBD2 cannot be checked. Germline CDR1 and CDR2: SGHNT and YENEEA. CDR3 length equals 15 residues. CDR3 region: CASSLERGAYNEQFF.

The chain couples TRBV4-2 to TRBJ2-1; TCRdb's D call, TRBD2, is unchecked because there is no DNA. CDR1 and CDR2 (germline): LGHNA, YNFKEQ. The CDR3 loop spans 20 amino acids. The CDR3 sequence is CASSQSTPLSSGRRYNEQFF.

The CDR3 is CASSSARIYNEQFF. This sequence joins TRBV27 and TRBJ2-1; as DNA is missing, the TRBD2 call by TCRdb cannot be tested. Germline V lookup: CDR1 MNHEY, CDR2 SMNVEV (reference sequence). The CDR3 extends over 14 amino acids.

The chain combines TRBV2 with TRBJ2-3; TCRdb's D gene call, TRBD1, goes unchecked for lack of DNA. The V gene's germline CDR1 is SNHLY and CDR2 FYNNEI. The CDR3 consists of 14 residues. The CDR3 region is CASRDPAGTDTQYF.

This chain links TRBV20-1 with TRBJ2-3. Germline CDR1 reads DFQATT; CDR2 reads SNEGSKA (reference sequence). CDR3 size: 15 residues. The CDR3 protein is CSAEEAAKTSDTQYF.

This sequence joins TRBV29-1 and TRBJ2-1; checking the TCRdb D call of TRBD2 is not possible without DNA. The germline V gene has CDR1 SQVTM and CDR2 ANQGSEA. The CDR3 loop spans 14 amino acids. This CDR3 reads CSVRGSAGRNEQFF.

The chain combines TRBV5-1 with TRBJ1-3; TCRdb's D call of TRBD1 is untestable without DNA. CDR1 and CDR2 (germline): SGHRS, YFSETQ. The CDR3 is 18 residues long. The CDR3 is CASSLVGQGSRSGNTIYF.

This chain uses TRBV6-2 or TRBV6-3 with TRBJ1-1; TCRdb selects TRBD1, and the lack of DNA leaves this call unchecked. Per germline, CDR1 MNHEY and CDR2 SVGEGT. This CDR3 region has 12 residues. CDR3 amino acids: CASSYPGIEAFF.